The 32 T cell receptor beta chains below all came from one sample that was sequenced in a study of blood T cell repertoires in COVID-19. Measured with immunoSEQ multiplex PCR; TCRdb has only the in-frame clones, and not every one. The sample yields roughly 230,000 clones, about 80% seen once. The sample was PBMCs or T cells enriched from blood (not recorded which). The receptors shown here come from a man aged 50-59 years who had recovered from COVID-19.

This clone was seen a handful of times. The chain combines TRBV30 with TRBJ2-7, with D hard to call. V was shortened by 3 bases and J by 6 bases, with 12 bases between the two germline ends. The CDR3 is 12 amino acids. The germline gives CDR1 GTSNPN, CDR2 SVGIG (reference sequence). CDR3 nucleotide sequence: TGTGCCTGGAGGGGCGACCCAGGCGAGCAGTACTTC. It translates to CAWRGDPGEQYF.

The chain links TRBV6-5 to TRBJ2-5; 9 bases match TRBD2. From germline, CDR1 is MNHEY and CDR2 SVGAGI. Trimming took 8 bases from V and 1 from J; bases not matched to a gene: 5. There are 14 residues in the CDR3. In DNA, the CDR3 is TGTGCCAGCTACCAGCGGGGGGTCCAAGAGACCCAGTACTTC. Its protein product is CASYQRGVQETQYF.

This sequence joins TRBV7-9 and TRBJ2-1; D may be TRBD1 (5 bases). The CDR3 contains 13 residues. V was cut by 0 bases and J by 7 bases, with 7 bases left in between. Germline assignment: CDR1 SEHNR and CDR2 FQNEAQ (reference sequence). The CDR3 loop is CASSLAPGNEQFF. CDR3 nucleotide sequence: TGTGCCAGCAGCTTAGCGCCAGGGAATGAGCAGTTCTTC.

This clone showed up many times. The chain joins TRBV25-1 to TRBJ1-2, with 8 positions matching TRBD1. CDR1 is MGHDK and CDR2 is SYGVNS in the germline V gene. Trimming took 5 bases from V and 4 from J; bases not matched to a gene: 3. This CDR3 has 13 amino acids. CDR3 nucleotide sequence: TGTGCCAGCAGTTTACAGGGGGTCTATGGCTACACCTTC. It is translated as CASSLQGVYGYTF.

CDR3 protein: CAMTPAGLNEQYF. The CDR3 coding sequence is TGTGCCATGACCCCAGCGGGTTTGAACGAGCAGTACTTC. J is TRBJ2-7 and V is TRBV2, with a tentative D call TRBD2 (6 bases). Trimming pared 10 bases from V and 5 bases from J, leaving 18 bases between. Germline-derived CDR1 and CDR2 are SNHLY and FYNNEI. This CDR3 contains 13 residues.

J is TRBJ2-2 and V is TRBV7-8; 12 nucleotides agree with TRBD2. The trim removed 5 bases at V and 5 bases at J, leaving 6 bases unmatched. Germline V gives CDR1 SGHVS, CDR2 FQNEAQ. The CDR3 consists of 16 residues. CDR3 coding DNA: TGTGCCAGCAGCCCCGGACTAGCGGGATTTACCGGGGAGCTGTTTTTT. Translation gives CASSPGLAGFTGELFF. Based on the CDR3 plus reference TRBV7-8 and TRBJ2-2, the full variable domain is GAGVSQSPRYKVAKRGQDVALRCDPISGHVSLFWYQQALGQGPEFLTYFQNEAQLDKSGLPSDRFFAERPEGSVSTLKIQRTQQEDSAVYLCASSPGLAGFTGELFFGEGSRLTVL.

The chain uses TRBV6-5 and TRBJ2-7, with TRBD1 identical over 8 bases. With 4 bases clipped from V and 2 bases from J, the junction kept 4 bases outside the gene matches. The CDR3 sequence is 14 residues long. Germline assignment: CDR1 MNHEY and CDR2 SVGAGI. The CDR3, as DNA: TGTGCCAGCAGTTTAGACAGGGGACCCTACGAGCAGTACTTC. Protein product: CASSLDRGPYEQYF.

The chain links TRBV6-5 to TRBJ2-5, with 7 bases matching TRBD1. Germline V lookup: CDR1 MNHEY, CDR2 SVGAGI. This CDR3 is 14 amino acids long. V was clipped by 8 bases and J by 5 bases; unmatched bases: 11. In DNA, the CDR3 is TGTGCCAGCTTGGAGAGGGGGCGTGGGGAGACCCAGTACTTC. As protein: CASLERGRGETQYF.

The CDR3 region is CASSLGHKKSPGELFF. The CDR3 coding sequence is TGTGCCAGCAGCTTGGGCCATAAAAAGAGTCCCGGGGAGCTGTTTTTT. V and J are TRBV11-2 and TRBJ2-2, with D unresolved. Germline-derived CDR1 and CDR2 are SGHAT and FQNNGV. This CDR3 comprises 16 residues. V shed 3 bases and J shed 6 bases, with 17 bases lying between them.

CDR3 protein: CASLSTTNEKLFF. CDR3 sequence (DNA): TGTGCCAGCCTTTCTACAACTAATGAAAAACTGTTTTTT. The chain links TRBV2 to TRBJ1-4, with D hard to call. The CDR3 loop spans 13 amino acids. The germline CDR1 and CDR2 sequences are SNHLY and FYNNEI. Trimming left V 8 bases short and J 0 bases short, with 7 bases between.

This clone has a single count. The chain couples TRBV19 to TRBJ2-3, with 7 bases fitting TRBD2. There are 14 residues in the CDR3. CDR1 LNHDA and CDR2 SQIVND come from the germline V gene (reference sequence). V lost 3 bases to trimming and J lost 1 base; unmatched junction nucleotides: 1. The CDR3: CASSIRGGTDTQYF. CDR3 nucleotide sequence: TGTGCCAGTAGTATCCGGGGGGGCACAGATACGCAGTATTTT. Drawing the rest from reference TRBV19 and TRBJ2-3, the complete variable domain is DGGITQSPKYLFRKEGQNVTLSCEQNLNHDAMYWYRQDPGQGLRLIYYSQIVNDFQKGDIAEGYSVSREKKESFPLTVTSAQKNPTAFYLCASSIRGGTDTQYFGPGTRLTVL.

The chain uses TRBV12-5 and TRBJ1-5; unclear D gene. This CDR3 has 14 residues. Trimming left V 1 base short and J 8 bases short, with 12 bases between. Germline V lookup: CDR1 LGHNT, CDR2 FRNRAP. For the CDR3, the DNA is TGTGCTAGTGGTTTGGGACCGGGGAGAGAGCCCCAGCATTTT. Its translation is CASGLGPGREPQHF.

V usage is TRBV7-6 and J usage is TRBJ1-3, with 9 bases aligning to TRBD1. The CDR3 contains 16 residues. Germline V gene lookup returns CDR1 SGHVS and CDR2 FNYEAQ. V lost 5 bases to trimming and J lost 0 bases; unmatched junction nucleotides: 5. The CDR3 sequence is CASSLQGAFSGNTIYF. The CDR3 bases are TGTGCCAGCAGCCTACAGGGGGCCTTCTCTGGAAACACCATATATTTT.

The gene calls are TRBV6-1 and TRBJ1-1; 8 bases fit TRBD1. Germline V gene sequence: CDR1 MNHNS, CDR2 SASEGT. Trimming at V came to 1 base and at J to 6 bases, leaving 7 bases not matched to a gene. CDR3 length equals 15 residues. CDR3 protein: CASSEVDRARAEAFF. CDR3 nucleotide sequence: TGTGCCAGCAGTGAAGTGGACAGGGCGAGGGCTGAAGCTTTCTTT.

This clone was counted once. The chain carries TRBV19 and TRBJ1-1, with D possibly TRBD1 on 6 matching bases. Germline V gene sequence: CDR1 LNHDA, CDR2 SQIVND (reference sequence). Trimming took 2 bases from V and 1 from J, leaving 11 bases between them. The length of the CDR3 is 15 residues. This chain's CDR3 is CASSIHRARNTEAFF. The CDR3, as DNA: TGTGCCAGTAGTATACACAGGGCCCGGAACACTGAAGCTTTCTTT.

This sequence joins TRBV27 and TRBJ1-1; 7 bases fit TRBD1. The CDR3 extends over 15 amino acids. Germline V gene lookup returns CDR1 MNHEY and CDR2 SMNVEV (reference sequence). V trimming: 4 bases; J trimming: 3 bases; junction bases outside the gene matches: 8. The CDR3 DNA sequence: TGTGCCAGCAGTTCGGCGACAGGGTTAGACACTGAAGCTTTCTTT. Its translation is CASSSATGLDTEAFF.

V and J are TRBV4-1 and TRBJ2-5, with a tentative D call TRBD1 (6 bases). Germline V gives CDR1 MGHRA, CDR2 YSYEKL. V dropped 4 bases and J dropped 1 base, with 16 bases sitting between them. The CDR3 extends over 16 amino acids. The CDR3 coding sequence is TGCGCCAGCAGCCCCTCGAGTCAGGGGCCCCAAGAGACCCAGTACTTC. Its protein product is CASSPSSQGPQETQYF.

This chain connects TRBV28 to TRBJ1-2, with 7 bases that match TRBD1. There are 14 residues in the CDR3. Germline CDR1 and CDR2: MDHEN and SYDVKM. Trimming cost V 5 bases and J 6 bases; bases outside gene matches: 9. The CDR3 DNA sequence: TGTGCCAGCAGTCGGGACAGCTCCCTAAATGGCTACACCTTC. Protein: CASSRDSSLNGYTF.

The rearrangement uses TRBV27 and TRBJ1-1, with D perhaps TRBD1 (6 bases). Germline V lookup: CDR1 MNHEY, CDR2 SMNVEV (reference sequence). Trimming took off 3 bases at V and 6 bases at J, with 17 bases between the two ends. This CDR3 comprises 15 residues. CDR3 bases: TGTGCCAGCAGTTTTCACAGGGAGACCGGCGCTGAAGCTTTCTTT. Translating gives CASSFHRETGAEAFF.

This sequence joins TRBV7-9 and TRBJ1-5, with unresolved D. Germline assignment: CDR1 SEHNR and CDR2 FQNEAQ (reference sequence). Trimming stripped 0 bases from V and 4 bases from J, with 10 bases between. This CDR3 comprises 15 residues. CDR3 protein: CASSLAEGWNQPQHF. The DNA of the CDR3 is TGTGCCAGCAGCTTAGCGGAGGGCTGGAATCAGCCCCAGCATTTT.

This sequence joins TRBV9 and TRBJ2-4, with 11 bases lining up with TRBD1. Germline lookup yields CDR1 SGDLS and CDR2 YYNGEE. This CDR3 spans 15 amino acids. V lost 4 bases and J lost 6; bases outside the gene matches: 6. CDR3 nucleotides: TGTGCCAGCAGCTCCTCGGGGACAGGGGGAAACATTCAGTACTTC. It encodes CASSSSGTGGNIQYF.

The chain is built from TRBV14 and TRBJ2-7; D is uncertain. The V end was cut by 0 bases, the J end by 6 bases, with 12 bases between. There are 14 residues in the CDR3. Per germline, CDR1 SGHDN and CDR2 FVKESK. The CDR3 sequence: CASSQERVVGEQYF. The CDR3 coding sequence is TGTGCCAGCAGCCAAGAACGAGTGGTCGGCGAGCAGTACTTC.

This clone was seen only a few times. The chain recombines TRBV19 with TRBJ2-7; D not certain. The CDR3 loop spans 15 amino acids. Trimming stripped 1 base from V and 0 bases from J, with 10 bases between. Germline CDR1 is LNHDA and CDR2 is SQIVND (reference sequence). The CDR3 spells CASSIGVLSSYEQYF. As DNA, the CDR3 is TGTGCCAGTAGTATAGGCGTCTTGAGCTCCTACGAGCAGTACTTC.

V and J are TRBV14 and TRBJ2-7, with 10 nucleotides matching TRBD2. Germline V gene data show CDR1 as SGHDN and CDR2 as FVKESK. J lost 3 bases, V lost 2 bases, and 10 bases had no gene match. This CDR3 region has 17 residues. Here the CDR3 DNA reads TGTGCCAGCAGCCAAAGAGTAGCGGGAGGCAGGGGCTACGAGCAGTACTTC. Translating it yields CASSQRVAGGRGYEQYF.

The CDR3 nucleotides are TGTGCCAGCTCCGATTTGTCCGGAGGTCCCACTGAAGCTTTCTTT. It specifies CASSDLSGGPTEAFF. This chain joins TRBV18 and TRBJ1-1; no reliable D call. This CDR3 has 15 residues. Germline loops: CDR1 KGHSH, CDR2 LQKENI. The germline V and J ends were trimmed by 6 bases and 4 bases, with 18 bases remaining between them.

This chain connects TRBV19 to TRBJ2-7; 10 bases align to TRBD2. The CDR3 spans 16 residues. Germline V gene lookup returns CDR1 LNHDA and CDR2 SQIVND (reference sequence). J was trimmed by 5 bases and V by 0 bases; bases with no gene match: 7. CDR3 in DNA: TGTGCCAGTAGTATAGAGGGAGCGGGAGGGCCGGACGAGCAGTACTTC. Translating it yields CASSIEGAGGPDEQYF. The full variable domain, its missing parts supplied by reference TRBV19 and TRBJ2-7, is DGGITQSPKYLFRKEGQNVTLSCEQNLNHDAMYWYRQDPGQGLRLIYYSQIVNDFQKGDIAEGYSVSREKKESFPLTVTSAQKNPTAFYLCASSIEGAGGPDEQYFGPGTRLTVT.

This rearrangement joins TRBV20-1 to TRBJ2-1, with 8 bases aligning to TRBD2. The CDR3 is 11 residues long. The V gene end was trimmed by 6 bases and the J gene end by 8 bases; junction bases not matched to a gene: 3. The germline V gene encodes CDR1 DFQATT and CDR2 SNEGSKA (reference sequence). The CDR3 loop is CSAPGGYEQFF. CDR3 bases: TGCAGTGCCCCGGGGGGGTATGAGCAGTTCTTC.

The chain couples TRBV7-3 to TRBJ2-3; D possibly corresponds to TRBD2 (6 bases). Trimming took 2 bases from V and 3 from J, leaving 12 bases between them. This CDR3 spans 15 amino acids. CDR1 and CDR2 from the germline V gene are SGHTA and FQGTGA. CDR3 in amino acids: CASSLLAGLTDTQYF. The CDR3, as DNA: TGTGCCAGCAGCTTATTGGCGGGGTTAACAGATACGCAGTATTTT.

This clone appeared a single time. V is TRBV6-5 and J is TRBJ2-1, with D possibly being TRBD1 (5 bases). The CDR3 sequence is 14 residues long. Germline V gene data show CDR1 as MNHEY and CDR2 as SVGAGI. V was shortened by 0 bases and J by 9 bases, with 12 bases between the two germline ends. CDR3 residues: CASSYSMVGAEQFF. For the CDR3, the DNA is TGTGCCAGCAGTTACTCGATGGTAGGGGCTGAGCAGTTCTTC.

V usage is TRBV4-1 and J usage is TRBJ1-1, with 7 bases lining up with TRBD1. The germline V gene has CDR1 MGHRA and CDR2 YSYEKL. This CDR3 has 16 residues. V lost 4 bases, J lost 0 bases, and 8 bases stayed unmatched. Written as DNA, the CDR3 is TGCGCCAGCAGCCCCATTTCCGGGACAGTGAACACTGAAGCTTTCTTT. This encodes CASSPISGTVNTEAFF.

The CDR3 region has the DNA TGTGCCATCCAGGGGGCTAATAGCTCCTACGAGCAGTACTTC. Protein sequence: CAIQGANSSYEQYF. The V call is TRBV7-9, the J call TRBJ2-7; 8 nucleotides align to TRBD1. CDR3 size: 14 residues. Looked up from germline, CDR1 is SEHNR and CDR2 is FQNEAQ (reference sequence). Germline trimming cut 10 bases from V and 0 bases from J; bases unmatched to any gene: 8.

V usage is TRBV14 and J usage is TRBJ2-2; D perhaps matches TRBD1 (5 bases). V was shortened by 0 bases and J by 5 bases, with 13 bases between the two germline ends. The CDR3 is 16 residues long. The germline gives CDR1 SGHDN, CDR2 FVKESK. The CDR3 coding sequence is TGTGCCAGCAGCCAAGATTGGTACAGGCAAACCGGGGAGCTGTTTTTT. This gives the protein CASSQDWYRQTGELFF.